Each of the 21 T cell receptor beta chains below was sequenced from the same sample in a study of beta chain features in type 1 diabetes. For these receptors, no antigen is known. Broader study findings: Moderately but significantly shorter TCRB CDR3s were found in Type 1 diabetes patients in all four CD4+ subsets.

Reverse transcribing all isolated RNA meant expressed TCRB transcripts were sequenced. Assay: immunoSEQ multiplex PCR; the TCRdb copy retains only in-frame clones and omits some. Of about 340,000 clones in the sample, about 13% were seen once. The sequencing sample was made of naive CD4+ T cells from blood. These receptors all stem from a woman aged 18-29 years with type 1 diabetes.

This clone came up a few times. The rearrangement uses TRBV30 and TRBJ1-1; TRBD1 matches at 9 bases. CDR1 and CDR2 from the germline V gene are GTSNPN and SVGIG (reference sequence). There are 14 residues in the CDR3. J was trimmed by 4 bases and V by 1 base; bases with no gene match: 4. The CDR3 sequence: CAWSGPGQGTEAFF. The CDR3 nucleotides read TGTGCCTGGAGTGGTCCGGGACAGGGCACTGAAGCTTTCTTT.

This chain links TRBV15 with TRBJ2-3; 7 bases line up with TRBD1. CDR1 and CDR2 from the germline V gene are LNHNV and YYDKDF (reference sequence). CDR3 size: 16 residues. Trimming took 0 bases from V and 3 from J; bases not matched to a gene: 6. CDR3: CATSRDPGQRTDTQYF. The CDR3 DNA reads TGTGCCACCAGCAGAGACCCGGGACAGAGGACAGATACGCAGTATTTT. The full variable domain, its missing parts supplied by reference TRBV15 and TRBJ2-3, is DAMVIQNPRYQVTQFGKPVTLSCSQTLNHNVMYWYQQKSSQAPKLLFHYYDKDFNNEADTPDNFQSRRPNTSFCFLDIRSPGLGDTAMYLCATSRDPGQRTDTQYFGPGTRLTVL.

J is TRBJ2-7 and V is TRBV18; possibly TRBD1 for D (5 bases). The CDR3 is 13 residues long. Deletions cut 2 bases from V and 7 bases from J, with 12 bases between. Looked up from germline, CDR1 is KGHSH and CDR2 is LQKENI. This chain's CDR3 is CASSPRGTQEQYF. In DNA, the CDR3 is TGTGCCAGCTCACCAAGGGGCACCCAGGAGCAGTACTTC.

This CDR3 is CASSIDRGRGANTEAFF. The CDR3 DNA sequence: TGTGCCAGTAGTATAGATCGTGGCAGGGGGGCGAACACTGAAGCTTTCTTT. The genes are TRBV19 and TRBJ1-1, with TRBD1 identical over 7 bases. Germline V gene sequence: CDR1 LNHDA, CDR2 SQIVND (reference sequence). The V and J ends lost 0 bases and 1 base, in that order; junction bases with no gene match: 8. The CDR3 covers 17 residues.

This clone came up a few times. The gene calls are TRBV2 and TRBJ2-7; D is ambiguous. Germline CDR1 is SNHLY and CDR2 is FYNNEI. Trimming removed 6 bases from V and 3 bases from J, with 3 bases in between. This CDR3 has 10 amino acids. CDR3 DNA: TGTGCCAGCAGAGACTACGAGCAGTACGTC. This gives the protein CASRDYEQYV.

The CDR3 here is CASSVEQVPYNEQFF. The CDR3, as DNA: TGTGCCAGCAGCGTAGAACAGGTACCTTACAATGAGCAGTTCTTC. The chain combines TRBV9 with TRBJ2-1, with D perhaps matching TRBD1 (5 bases). The V gene's germline CDR1 is SGDLS and CDR2 YYNGEE. Trimming left V 0 bases short and J 4 bases short, with 11 bases between. The CDR3 is 15 amino acids.

This clone was counted a few times. The chain is built from TRBV19 and TRBJ2-2; weak D call: TRBD2 (6 bases). The V gene lost 6 bases and the J gene lost 3 bases, with 11 bases spanning the gap. Germline V gives CDR1 LNHDA, CDR2 SQIVND (reference sequence). The length of the CDR3 is 14 residues. CDR3 protein: CASRGDWHTGELFF. The CDR3 DNA follows: TGTGCCAGTAGAGGGGACTGGCACACCGGGGAGCTGTTTTTT.

V is TRBV27 and J is TRBJ2-7; maybe TRBD1 (5 bases). Germline V lookup: CDR1 MNHEY, CDR2 SMNVEV (reference sequence). The CDR3 runs to 13 residues. V lost 0 bases and J lost 5, with 8 bases in between. The DNA of the CDR3 is TGTGCCAGCAGTTTATCGTTAGGGGACGAGCAGTACTTC. Translated, it gives CASSLSLGDEQYF.

This chain connects TRBV5-1 to TRBJ2-3; 8 positions match TRBD1. With V trimmed by 4 bases and J by 3 bases, 7 bases remained unmatched. The CDR3 runs 15 residues. The V gene's germline CDR1 is SGHRS and CDR2 YFSETQ. In DNA form, the CDR3 reads TGCGCCAGCAGCCCGGACAGGGAGGAGACAGATACGCAGTATTTT. It encodes CASSPDREETDTQYF.

This clone was picked up a small number of times. The chain employs TRBV12-5 and TRBJ2-3; the D is unclear. Between the trimmed V and J ends, which lost 0 bases and 5 bases, there was a span of 3 bases. CDR1 is LGHNT and CDR2 is FRNRAP in the germline V gene. This CDR3 has 12 amino acids. CDR3 region: CASGLVGDTQYF. The CDR3 nucleotides are TGTGCTAGTGGTTTGGTCGGAGATACGCAGTATTTT.

The V call is TRBV5-1, the J call TRBJ2-1, with D perhaps matching TRBD1 (6 bases). V was trimmed by 3 bases and J by 4 bases, leaving 14 bases between them. The CDR3 runs to 15 residues. CDR1 SGHRS and CDR2 YFSETQ come from the germline V gene. The CDR3 loop is CASSYLAGAYNEQFF. The DNA for the CDR3 is TGCGCCAGCAGCTACTTAGCAGGGGCTTACAATGAGCAGTTCTTC.

The chain has TRBV4-1 and TRBJ2-3, with D possibly TRBD2 on 5 matching bases. From germline, CDR1 is MGHRA and CDR2 YSYEKL. Trimming left V 2 bases short and J 2 bases short, with 11 bases between. The CDR3 has 15 residues. The CDR3 DNA is TGCGCCAGCAGCCAAAGCGGAGCCTTCACAGATACGCAGTATTTT. Residues: CASSQSGAFTDTQYF.

The rearrangement joins TRBV19 to TRBJ1-5; tentative D call: TRBD1 (6 bases). Germline V lookup: CDR1 LNHDA, CDR2 SQIVND (reference sequence). V lost 9 bases and J 6 bases, leaving 24 bases between the germline ends. The CDR3 loop spans 16 amino acids. In nucleotides, the CDR3 is TGTGCCAGCCCTAGAGGGGGGGAAGGGACTAGTCAGCCCCAGCATTTT. Protein: CASPRGGEGTSQPQHF.

The V call is TRBV30, the J call TRBJ2-1; TRBD2 matches at 8 bases. CDR1 is GTSNPN and CDR2 is SVGIG in the germline V gene (reference sequence). Trimming took 4 bases from V and 5 from J; bases not matched to a gene: 16. The length of the CDR3 is 17 residues. CDR3 amino acids: CAWMPDPPSGHDNEQFF. CDR3 in DNA: TGTGCCTGGATGCCCGACCCCCCTAGCGGGCATGACAATGAGCAGTTCTTC.

This chain uses TRBV5-1 with TRBJ2-5; unclear D gene. The ends were cut back, 0 bases at V and 5 bases at J, with 8 bases in the middle. The germline CDR1 and CDR2 sequences are SGHRS and YFSETQ. The CDR3 runs to 13 residues. CDR3 region: CASSLVGMETQYF. CDR3 sequence (DNA): TGCGCCAGCAGCTTGGTTGGCATGGAGACCCAGTACTTC.

This clone has at least ten counts. The genes are TRBV7-9 and TRBJ2-1; D is uncertain. This CDR3 contains 11 residues. CDR1 is SEHNR and CDR2 is FQNEAQ in the germline V gene (reference sequence). Trimming removed 2 bases from V and 8 bases from J, with 4 bases in between. The CDR3 here is CASSLPYEQFF. CDR3 bases: TGTGCCAGCAGCTTACCGTATGAGCAGTTCTTC.

In its sample, this clone was seen a few times. The rearrangement joins TRBV11-2 to TRBJ2-7; 9 bases agree with TRBD1. The length of the CDR3 is 15 residues. Germline V gene data show CDR1 as SGHAT and CDR2 as FQNNGV. V lost 5 bases and J lost 4; bases outside the gene matches: 9. CDR3 coding DNA: TGTGCCAGCAGCAAACTGGGACAGGGTGGGTACGAGCAGTACTTC. Translated, it gives CASSKLGQGGYEQYF.

This clone was detected a few times. This chain links TRBV30 with TRBJ2-1, with TRBD2 matching over 8 bases. V lost 8 bases and J lost 7; bases outside the gene matches: 13. The CDR3 length is 14 residues. Per germline, CDR1 GTSNPN and CDR2 SVGIG (reference sequence). For the CDR3, the DNA is TGTGCCGGGAAGGGGACTAGTGGGCATAATGAGCAGTTCTTC. It translates to CAGKGTSGHNEQFF.

The J gene is TRBJ2-5, the V gene TRBV19, with TRBD2 as a possible D gene (6 bases). Germline-derived CDR1 and CDR2 are LNHDA and SQIVND (reference sequence). Between the trimmed V and J ends, which lost 4 bases and 0 bases, there was a span of 9 bases. This CDR3 spans 14 amino acids. The CDR3 nucleotides are TGTGCCAGTAGTACGGGACTGCACCAAGAGACCCAGTACTTC. It translates to CASSTGLHQETQYF.

Only a few counts were recorded for this clone. V is TRBV2 and J is TRBJ2-1; 7 positions agree with TRBD2. J gave up 7 bases and V 4 bases, and 13 bases lay outside the gene matches. The CDR3 is made up of 16 amino acids. The germline V gene has CDR1 SNHLY and CDR2 FYNNEI. This chain's CDR3 is CASSGRTAGALNEQFF. DNA for the CDR3: TGTGCCAGCAGTGGAAGAACGGCGGGAGCGTTGAATGAGCAGTTCTTC.

This clone turned up a few times. The chain recombines TRBV7-2 with TRBJ1-3; D not certain. CDR3 length: 14 amino acids. Germline V gives CDR1 SGHTA, CDR2 FQGNSA. V lost 0 bases and J 8 bases, leaving 11 bases between the germline ends. The CDR3 protein is CASSLALVRDTIYF. For the CDR3, the DNA is TGTGCCAGCAGCTTAGCGCTAGTTCGGGACACCATATATTTT.